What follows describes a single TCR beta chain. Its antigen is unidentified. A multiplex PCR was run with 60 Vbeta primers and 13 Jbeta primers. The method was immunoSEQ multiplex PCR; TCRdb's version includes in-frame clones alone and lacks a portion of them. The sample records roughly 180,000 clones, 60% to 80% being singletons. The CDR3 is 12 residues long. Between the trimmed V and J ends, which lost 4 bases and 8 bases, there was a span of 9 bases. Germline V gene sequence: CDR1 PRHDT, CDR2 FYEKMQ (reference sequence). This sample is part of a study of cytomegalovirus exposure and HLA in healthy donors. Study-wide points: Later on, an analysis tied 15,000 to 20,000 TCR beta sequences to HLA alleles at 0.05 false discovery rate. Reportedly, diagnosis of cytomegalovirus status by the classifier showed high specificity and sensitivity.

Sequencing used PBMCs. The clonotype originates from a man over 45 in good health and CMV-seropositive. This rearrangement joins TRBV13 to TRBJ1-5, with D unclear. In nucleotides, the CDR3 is TGTGCCAGCAGCTCGCCGGGTGAGCCCCAGCATTTT. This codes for CASSSPGEPQHF. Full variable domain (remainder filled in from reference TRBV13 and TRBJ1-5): AAGVIQSPRHLIKEKRETATLKCYPIPRHDTVYWYQQGPGQDPQFLISFYEKMQSDKGSIPDRFSAQQFSDYHSELNMSSLELGDSALYFCASSSPGEPQHFGDGTRLSIL.